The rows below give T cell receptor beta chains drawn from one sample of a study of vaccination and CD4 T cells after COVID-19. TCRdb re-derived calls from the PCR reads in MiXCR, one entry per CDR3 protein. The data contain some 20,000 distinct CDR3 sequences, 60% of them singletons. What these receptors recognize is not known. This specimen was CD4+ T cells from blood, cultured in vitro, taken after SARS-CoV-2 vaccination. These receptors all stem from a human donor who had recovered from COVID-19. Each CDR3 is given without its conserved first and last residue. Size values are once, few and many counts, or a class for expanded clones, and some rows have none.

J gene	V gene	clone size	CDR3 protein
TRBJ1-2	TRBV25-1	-	ASSESGRNYGYT
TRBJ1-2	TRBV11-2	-	ASSLEGWSGYT
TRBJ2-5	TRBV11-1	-	ASSLDTGNLKTQY
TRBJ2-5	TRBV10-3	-	ATSAGSGETQY
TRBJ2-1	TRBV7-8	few	ASSLVLSSPGGHEQF
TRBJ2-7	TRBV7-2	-	ASSLGVGQGYEQY
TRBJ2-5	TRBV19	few	ASSIGAGGVGETQY
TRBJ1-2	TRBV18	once	ASSPYRGRGYGYT
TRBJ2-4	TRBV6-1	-	ASSVYRTALQNIQY
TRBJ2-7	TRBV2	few	ASSGNRGLSSYEQY
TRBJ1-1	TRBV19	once	ASSISMNTEAF
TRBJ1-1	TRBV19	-	ASNRRGVGSTEAF
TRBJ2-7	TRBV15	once	ATSRSGQAYEQY
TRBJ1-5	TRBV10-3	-	AISEGNQPQH
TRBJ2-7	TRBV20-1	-	SASSGSGSYEQY
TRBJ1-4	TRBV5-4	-	ASSSWRGELF
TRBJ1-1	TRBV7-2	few	ASSLAAGMGTEAF
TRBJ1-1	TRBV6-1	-	ASSPREGGGTEAF
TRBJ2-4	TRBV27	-	ASSPLQGALAKNIQY
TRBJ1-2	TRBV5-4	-	ASSVEGGTGYGYT
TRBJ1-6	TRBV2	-	ASSENRADSPLH